The rows below give T cell receptor beta chains drawn from one sample of a study of T-cell reconstitution after alpha-beta-depleted transplantation in children. TCRdb reanalysed the PCR reads using MiXCR and keeps one entry per CDR3 protein. The sample has about 900,000 distinct CDR3 sequences; about 26% are singletons. This material consisted of PBMCs, mostly from graft donor cells, taken 360 days after TCRalphabeta/CD19-depleted stem cell transplant. All receptors derive from a boy younger than two who had a stem cell transplant for SCID, so the T cells may come from the graft donor. CDR3s include the opening cysteine and the closing phenylalanine or tryptophan. D genes are given only for firm matches. Rows give clone size only sometimes, using once, few, many, or a class for an expanded clone.

CDR3 DNA	CDR3 protein	V gene	clone size	J gene	CDR3 length	D gene
TGTGCCAGCAGCGGGGACGGTGGGAACACTGAAGCTTTCTTT	CASSGDGGNTEAFF	TRBV6-1	few	TRBJ1-1	14	NA
TGCAGTGCTAGAGGAGGGCGGCAAGAGACCCAGTACTTC	CSARGGRQETQYF	TRBV20-1	NA	TRBJ2-5	13	NA
TGTGCCAGCAGCGGATTGGGCAGGGTAAGCAATCAGCCCCAGCATTTT	CASSGLGRVSNQPQHF	TRBV6-1	few	TRBJ1-5	16	NA
TGTGCCAGCCGAACCGACTTCACAGGGGCCCTCTACAATGAGCAGTTCTTC	CASRTDFTGALYNEQFF	TRBV27	NA	TRBJ2-1	17	TRBD1
TGCGCCAGCAGCCCTGTCCCGGGACAGGGACGAGGTGAAAAACTGTTTTTT	CASSPVPGQGRGEKLFF	TRBV4-1	NA	TRBJ1-4	17	TRBD1
TGTGCCAGCAGCTCCGGACTAGTGGTAGATACGCAGTATTTT	CASSSGLVVDTQYF	TRBV13	few	TRBJ2-3	14	TRBD2
TGTGCCAGCAGTCGGACAGGAGATACCTACAATGAGCAGTTCTTC	CASSRTGDTYNEQFF	TRBV12-3/TRBV12-4	few	TRBJ2-1	15	TRBD1
TGCGCCAGCAGCCCGTGGACTAGCGGGACAGATACGCAGTATTTT	CASSPWTSGTDTQYF	TRBV5-1	many	TRBJ2-3	15	TRBD2
TGCAGCGTTGCCCCAGGAACCTACGAGCAGTACTTC	CSVAPGTYEQYF	TRBV29-1	NA	TRBJ2-7	12	NA
TGTGCCAGCAGTATACTCGAAGGACTCGCCCGGGAGACCCAGTACTTC	CASSILEGLARETQYF	TRBV12-3/TRBV12-4	NA	TRBJ2-5	16	NA
TGTGCCAGCAGTTATGACTTAGCCAAAAACATTCAGTACTTC	CASSYDLAKNIQYF	TRBV6-5	NA	TRBJ2-4	14	NA
TGTGCCAGCAGCCAAGATCCTAGCGGGGGGTGGTACGAGCAGTACTTC	CASSQDPSGGWYEQYF	TRBV4-2	NA	TRBJ2-7	16	TRBD2
TGTGCCAGAACTGACAGGGGGGGCACTGAAGCTTTCTTT	CARTDRGGTEAFF	TRBV6-1	NA	TRBJ1-1	13	TRBD1
TGTGCCAGCAGTTTACCCAATCTACGCCGTAATGAGCAGTTCTTC	CASSLPNLRRNEQFF	TRBV12-3/TRBV12-4	NA	TRBJ2-1	15	NA
TGTGCCAGCAGTTACTACGGGGGTCCCACAGATACGCAGTATTTT	CASSYYGGPTDTQYF	TRBV12-3/TRBV12-4	few	TRBJ2-3	15	NA
TGTGCCAGCAGCCTCGGGCCTTCCGGGACTAGCGGGGGGGTCTACGAGCAGTACTTC	CASSLGPSGTSGGVYEQYF	TRBV9	NA	TRBJ2-7	19	TRBD2
TGTGCCAGCAGGGCACGGGACAGGCATGGAGGGTCTGGGGCCAACGTCCTGACTTTC	CASRARDRHGGSGANVLTF	TRBV2	NA	TRBJ2-6	19	TRBD1
TGTGCCAGCAGCGCGCCCTCTAACAGGGCCTACACTGAAGCTTTCTTT	CASSAPSNRAYTEAFF	TRBV7-3	few	TRBJ1-1	16	NA
TGCAGTGCTAGGATACTAGCGGGGGTGCACGAGCAGTACTTC	CSARILAGVHEQYF	TRBV20-1	NA	TRBJ2-7	14	TRBD2
TGCAGCGGGGCGGGGGAAGGTAGCAATCAGCCCCAGCATTTT	CSGAGEGSNQPQHF	TRBV29-1	NA	TRBJ1-5	14	NA
TGCAGTGCCCCCCTTCGGCTTAATGAAAAACTGTTTTTT	CSAPLRLNEKLFF	TRBV20-1	once	TRBJ1-4	13	NA
TGTGCCAGCAGCCACCAGGGGGGGGGCACAGATACGCAGTATTTT	CASSHQGGGTDTQYF	TRBV3-1	few	TRBJ2-3	15	NA
TGTGCCAGCGGGACGATTCGACAGCCCGAAGCTTTCTTT	CASGTIRQPEAFF	TRBV28	NA	TRBJ1-1	13	NA
TGTGCCAGCAGCTTACGGGGGACACTCCTGGGAGAGACCCAGTACTTC	CASSLRGTLLGETQYF	TRBV7-2	few	TRBJ2-5	16	NA
TGTGCCAGCAGGGAAAGGGGGGTCAAACGGGAGTTCTTC	CASRERGVKREFF	TRBV28	NA	TRBJ2-1	13	NA
TGCAGTGCTATTCCGGGACAAGCCCAAGAGACCCAGTACTTC	CSAIPGQAQETQYF	TRBV20-1	NA	TRBJ2-5	14	NA
TGTGCCAGCAGCCAAGACGGTAGCGGGGCCTTCACAGATACGCAGTATTTT	CASSQDGSGAFTDTQYF	TRBV3-1	few	TRBJ2-3	17	TRBD2
TGTGCCAGCAGCGCAACAGGGGGGGTAAGAGAGACCCAGTACTTC	CASSATGGVRETQYF	TRBV9	few	TRBJ2-5	15	NA
TGTGCCAGCAGTTGGAGTCTCCACGGAACTGAAGCTTTCTTT	CASSWSLHGTEAFF	TRBV6-2/TRBV6-3	few	TRBJ1-1	14	NA
TGTGCCAGCTCAGACAGCGGGGCCCAAGAGACCCAGTACTTC	CASSDSGAQETQYF	TRBV18	NA	TRBJ2-5	14	TRBD2
TGTGCCAGCAGTTACGAACCGGGACAGGGATACAATGAGCAGTTCTTC	CASSYEPGQGYNEQFF	TRBV2	NA	TRBJ2-1	16	TRBD1
TGCGCCAGCAGCTTGGTTGTTTCCTACGAGCAGTACTTC	CASSLVVSYEQYF	TRBV5-1	many	TRBJ2-7	13	NA
TGTGCCAGCAGCCGCAACCGGGCCCTCGGGGGTACCTACAATGAGCAGTTCTTC	CASSRNRALGGTYNEQFF	TRBV4-2	NA	TRBJ2-1	18	NA
TGTGCCAGCAGCGAAACAGGAAACCAAGAGACCCAGTACTTC	CASSETGNQETQYF	TRBV9	NA	TRBJ2-5	14	NA
TGTGCCAGCAGTGGGGCTCGCTCCGGTGAGCAGTTCTTC	CASSGARSGEQFF	TRBV12-3/TRBV12-4	NA	TRBJ2-1	13	NA
TGTGCCAGCAGTCCTCCATCGACAGTTGGCTATGGCTACACCTTC	CASSPPSTVGYGYTF	TRBV12-3/TRBV12-4	NA	TRBJ1-2	15	NA
TGTGCCAGCAGCTCAAGATCGCGGGGATTGCAAGAGACCCAGTACTTC	CASSSRSRGLQETQYF	TRBV7-2	NA	TRBJ2-5	16	NA
TGTGCCAGCAGCGTAATCGGGTCGGGGGGGCCAGTAATCCAGGAGCAGTTCTTC	CASSVIGSGGPVIQEQFF	TRBV9	NA	TRBJ2-1	18	TRBD2
TGTGCCAGCAGCTCCCGGGACAGACAACAAGAGACCCAGTACTTC	CASSSRDRQQETQYF	TRBV11-1	few	TRBJ2-5	15	TRBD1
TGTGCCAGCGGAAAGACAGGGAAGGGCAATGAGCAGTTATTC	CASGKTGKGNEQLF	TRBV27	NA	TRBJ2-1	14	TRBD1
TGTGCCAGCAGTGGGGTTCCTGGAAACACCATATATTTT	CASSGVPGNTIYF	TRBV12-3/TRBV12-4	NA	TRBJ1-3	13	NA
TGTGCCAGCAAGGGGCAGGTGAGCACAGATACGCAGTATTTT	CASKGQVSTDTQYF	TRBV12-3/TRBV12-4	NA	TRBJ2-3	14	NA
TGTGCCAGCAGCCTCGACTGGAGCTCCTACAATGAGCAGTTCTTC	CASSLDWSSYNEQFF	TRBV7-2	NA	TRBJ2-1	15	NA
TGTGCCAGCAGTCCCCCGACTAGCGGCCTTCAAGAGACCCAGTACTTC	CASSPPTSGLQETQYF	TRBV6-2/TRBV6-3	few	TRBJ2-5	16	TRBD2
TGTGCCAGCAGTTTAGCGCCGAGGGTCCGAGGGGCCAACGTCCTGACTTTC	CASSLAPRVRGANVLTF	TRBV12-3/TRBV12-4	many	TRBJ2-6	17	NA